These 3 T cell receptor beta chains were all obtained from the same sample, sequenced in a study of neurological immune-mediated disorders. Via MiXCR, TCRdb re-called the 5' RACE reads, giving one row per CDR3 protein. The data show 55,000 to 60,000 distinct CDR3 sequences, with roughly 3.5% seen just once and more than 2.5% held by the top ten. Sequences were obtained from PBMCs. The receptors come from a woman in her twenties or thirties with multiple sclerosis.

This clonotype appeared a few times. The gene calls are TRBV27 and TRBJ2-7; no clear D gene. V was trimmed by 5 bases and J by 2 bases, leaving 10 bases between them. The CDR3 loop spans 13 amino acids. Germline V lookup: CDR1 MNHEY, CDR2 SMNVEV (reference sequence). The CDR3: CASSDNTAYEQYF. CDR3 bases: TGTGCCAGCAGTGATAATACGGCCTACGAGCAGTACTTC.

This clonotype appeared many times. V is TRBV5-1 and J is TRBJ2-1; 16 bases match TRBD2. Trimming took 4 bases from V and 5 from J; bases not matched to a gene: 6. There are 17 residues in the CDR3. Germline lookup yields CDR1 SGHRS and CDR2 YFSETQ. CDR3 DNA: TGCGCCAGCAGCGCGGGACTAGCGGGAGGGCCGAACAATGAGCAGTTCTTC. This sequence encodes CASSAGLAGGPNNEQFF.

This clonotype was observed at least ten times. The CDR3 DNA reads as TGTGCCAGCAGCTCGGACAGGGGCCCCTACGAGCAGTACTTC. Protein: CASSSDRGPYEQYF. This chain links TRBV7-2 with TRBJ2-7; 9 bases fit TRBD1. The CDR3 consists of 14 residues. Germline CDR1 and CDR2: SGHTA and FQGNSA. V shed 4 bases, J shed 2 bases, and the junction held 3 bases outside the gene matches.